This T cell receptor beta chain was profiled in a study of blood T cell repertoires in COVID-19 (dated by TCRdb to 2020 to 2021). Turning to the overall study: The collaborator samples originated in the United States, Italy and Spain and spanned the acute and convalescent phases of COVID-19. The material from the prospective study consisted of cDNA or gDNA derived from T cells, B-cell-depleted T cells, or PBMCs. Subjects who had been exposed to COVID-19, were actively infected with it, or had recovered from it provided the deeply sampled blood TCRbeta repertoires that made up the dataset. The repertoires were released in a freely available public database intended as a resource for research on the immune response to SARS-CoV-2. The samples were drawn from the first 160 participants of the ongoing ImmuneRACE study and from 1,200 or so subjects provided by 6 global collaborators. A de-identified subject ID, COVID-19 status, age in years and sex were almost always included in the sample metadata. Where available, HLA class I and class II types were taken from metadata supplied by the sample provider and were not determined by assay-based typing.

Germline trimming: 5 bases from V, 3 bases from J; junction bases outside gene matches: 10. From a lookup of the germline V gene, CDR1 and CDR2 are KGHDR and SFDVKD. Spanning cysteine to phenylalanine, the CDR3 consists of 18 amino acids. Of the read, only the CDR3 DNA is kept; its 54 bases are in frame from base 1. On this clone: No cognate antigen has been identified for it. The sample holds no much larger clone one base away, and base qualities are not on file.

TCRbeta CDR3 regions were amplified from genomic DNA using the immunoSEQ Assay, a bias-controlled multiplex PCR. On the authors' methods: Nucleated cell counts per sample were estimated from amplification of reference gene primers within the assay. Sequence reads were collapsed and filtered to measure the absolute abundance of every unique TCRbeta CDR3 rearrangement. For each sample, productive Simpson clonality was calculated as the square root of Simpson's diversity index across productive rearrangements. The table comes from immuneACCESS by way of TCRdb, which keeps in-frame sequences with V and J called. Part of the clones is missing from these tables; in studies checked, under half for an unresolved V gene and the rest for unknown reasons. V, J and clone size were drawn from that table, and D and trimming were deduced from the DNA. This sample has 58,000 or so clones in its table, and 65% to 75% of those were observed once. Clones ranked in the top ten supply under 30% of the sample.

The full study reports these points: How much clinical and demographic metadata was included differed by source and by participant, and the metadata was provided uncurated.

Each collaborating institution followed its own protocols to collect whole blood in K2EDTA tubes. For TCRbeta analysis, collaborators shipped samples in one of three forms: frozen whole blood, isolated PBMCs, or DNA extracted from either of those sample types. This receptor was obtained from a woman aged 80 or over with acute or convalescent COVID-19. The sequenced sample was peripheral blood. The rearranged segments are TRBV24-1 and TRBJ2-1; the junction holds 12 bases that match TRBD2. The DNA sequence follows: TGTGCCACCAGTGGGGGACTAGCGGGCGGGCTGATCTACAATGAGCAGTTCTTC. Translated, this gives CATSGGLAGGLIYNEQFF.